Included here is one TCR beta chain sequence, with context. Its target antigen remains unknown. Qualities for individual bases were not recorded, and no much larger clone is one base off. Taken from the germline V gene, the CDR1 and CDR2 loops are SGHDN and FVKESK. Relative to germline, V is missing 6 bases and J is missing 5 bases, with 4 bases of the junction outside any gene match. From cysteine to phenylalanine, the CDR3 is 12 amino acids long. Kept here is only the CDR3 DNA, which spans 36 bases and is read in frame from base 1. Libraries came from the immunoSEQ multiplex PCR assay. The source is immuneACCESS, and TCRdb retained only in-frame sequences with V and J called. Part of the clones is not carried over; for the studies checked, unresolved V genes explain less than half of this, and the remainder is unexplained. This sample lists 150,000 to 200,000 clones; 80% to 90% were detected once. The biggest ten clones account for roughly 5% of the sample.

This entry comes from a study of control samples from healthy donors and cancer patients (dated by TCRdb to about 2020). The chain joins TRBV14 to TRBJ2-7; 7 of the junction bases match TRBD1. Sequencing was performed on blood. This TCR was sampled from a woman aged 25 to 39 in good health. The encoded CDR3 is CASSPDRDEQYF. The base sequence is TGTGCCAGCAGTCCCGACAGGGACGAGCAGTACTTC.